This T cell receptor (beta chain) was sequenced during a study of blood T cells in healthy people across ages. Total RNA, at least 5 micrograms per sample, came from PBMCs. A sample-barcoded 5' primer and a J-beta primer mix were used in a second PCR of roughly 7 to 12 cycles. Each cDNA molecule was tagged by a template-switch adaptor with 12 random nucleotides. TCRdb used MiXCR to reprocess the 5' RACE reads, holding one entry per CDR3 protein. The data contain some 640,000 distinct CDR3 sequences, more than 40% of them singletons. Germline values: CDR1 SGHRS, CDR2 YFSETQ. The CDR3 length is 13 residues. V shed 4 bases and J shed 4 bases, with 10 bases lying between them.

This receptor was identified in a woman in her fifties or sixties in good health. This sequence joins TRBV5-1 and TRBJ2-3; D gene ambiguous. The material sequenced was blood. The CDR3 sequence is CASSVSGADTQYF. DNA for the CDR3: TGCGCCAGCAGCGTGTCGGGCGCAGATACGCAGTATTTT.